A single sample is the source of the 11 T cell receptor beta chains below, sequenced in a study of blood T cell repertoires in COVID-19. The protocol was immunoSEQ multiplex PCR, while the TCRdb copy is restricted to in-frame clones and leaves out a portion. The table shows about 210,000 clones, with approximately 90% occurring only once. Sequencing used peripheral blood. These receptors originate from a man aged 25 to 45 with acute or convalescent COVID-19.

This rearrangement joins TRBV7-9 to TRBJ1-2; tentative D call: TRBD1 (5 bases). The CDR3 is 14 residues long. Trimming left V 1 base short and J 6 bases short, with 12 bases between. Germline V gene lookup returns CDR1 SEHNR and CDR2 FQNEAQ (reference sequence). The CDR3 bases are TGTGCCAGCAGCTTAGGTTCAGGGATCCATGGCTACACCTTC. It is translated as CASSLGSGIHGYTF.

V is TRBV19 and J is TRBJ2-1; D possibly corresponds to TRBD2 (6 bases). Germline V lookup: CDR1 LNHDA, CDR2 SQIVND (reference sequence). V was pared by 7 bases and J by 0 bases, with 10 bases between. The CDR3 is made up of 14 amino acids. The chain's CDR3 is CASKAGSSYNEQFF. The CDR3 DNA reads as TGTGCCAGTAAAGCGGGCAGCTCCTACAATGAGCAGTTCTTC.

V is TRBV9 and J is TRBJ2-3; TRBD2 matches 7 bases. This CDR3 comprises 12 residues. Germline V lookup: CDR1 SGDLS, CDR2 YYNGEE. With V trimmed by 0 bases and J by 14 bases, 6 bases remained unmatched. CDR3 amino acids: CASSVERGVAYF. CDR3 sequence (DNA): TGTGCCAGCAGCGTAGAACGGGGGGTTGCGTATTTT. The variable domain in full, with the rest retrieved from reference TRBV9 and TRBJ2-3, is DSGVTQTPKHLITATGQRVTLRCSPRSGDLSVYWYQQSLDQGLQFLIQYYNGEERAKGNILERFSAQQFPDLHSELNLSSLELGDSALYFCASSVERGVAYFGPGTRLTVL.

The rearrangement joins TRBV9 to TRBJ1-3; possible D gene TRBD1, 5 bases. Trimming stripped 2 bases from V and 2 bases from J, with 8 bases between. Germline loops: CDR1 SGDLS, CDR2 YYNGEE. The CDR3 consists of 14 residues. CDR3 sequence (DNA): TGTGCCAGCAGCGTTTCAGGGACTGGAAACACCATATATTTT. Its translation: CASSVSGTGNTIYF.

V gene TRBV5-8 combines with J gene TRBJ2-1; the match to TRBD1 covers 7 bases. Germline lookup yields CDR1 SGHTS and CDR2 YDEGEE. This CDR3 has 14 amino acids. J lost 7 bases, V lost 5 bases, and 9 bases had no gene match. The CDR3 nucleotides are TGTGCCAGCAGGTTCGGGACAGTTAAGAATGAGCAGTTCTTC. Translating it yields CASRFGTVKNEQFF.

The count of this clone is one. The chain is built from TRBV27 and TRBJ2-5; possible D gene TRBD2, 6 bases. Germline CDR1 reads MNHEY; CDR2 reads SMNVEV (reference sequence). CDR3 length: 13 amino acids. The germline V and J ends were trimmed by 4 bases and 5 bases, with 11 bases remaining between them. The CDR3 sequence is CASSSRRGETQYF. CDR3 nucleotides: TGTGCCAGCAGTTCTCGCCGGGGGGAGACCCAGTACTTC.

This clone was observed once. The J gene is TRBJ1-5, the V gene TRBV28, with D perhaps matching TRBD1 (5 bases). CDR3 length: 14 amino acids. Germline CDR1 MDHEN, CDR2 SYDVKM. The V end lost 7 bases, the J end lost 4 bases, and 14 bases lay between the germline ends. The CDR3 DNA sequence: TGTGCCAGCACCACGGGACTTCCGAATCAGCCCCAGCATTTT. It encodes CASTTGLPNQPQHF.

This chain uses TRBV19 with TRBJ1-1; D remains unclear. Trimming cost V 3 bases and J 3 bases, with 14 bases left between them. CDR3 length equals 15 residues. CDR1 is LNHDA, CDR2 SQIVND, per germline (reference sequence). The CDR3 sequence: CASSIATGWDTEAFF. The CDR3 DNA is TGTGCCAGTAGTATTGCGACGGGTTGGGACACTGAAGCTTTCTTT. Based on the CDR3 plus reference TRBV19 and TRBJ1-1, the full variable domain is DGGITQSPKYLFRKEGQNVTLSCEQNLNHDAMYWYRQDPGQGLRLIYYSQIVNDFQKGDIAEGYSVSREKKESFPLTVTSAQKNPTAFYLCASSIATGWDTEAFFGQGTRLTVV.

The V gene is TRBV5-1, the J gene TRBJ2-7; 8 positions match TRBD2. The germline V gene has CDR1 SGHRS and CDR2 YFSETQ. The CDR3 contains 16 residues. J gave up 0 bases and V 0 bases, and 5 bases lay outside the gene matches. CDR3 coding DNA: TGCGCCAGCAGCTTGGCCGGGGGGGCCGGCTCCTACGAGCAGTACTTC. Protein: CASSLAGGAGSYEQYF. Variable domain in full (rest from reference TRBV5-1 and TRBJ2-7): KAGVTQTPRYLIKTRGQQVTLSCSPISGHRSVSWYQQTPGQGLQFLFEYFSETQRNKGNFPGRFSGRQFSNSRSEMNVSTLELGDSALYLCASSLAGGAGSYEQYFGPGTRLTVT.

The chain uses TRBV5-1 and TRBJ2-5, with D perhaps TRBD2 (5 bases). Germline V gene lookup returns CDR1 SGHRS and CDR2 YFSETQ. V shed 3 bases and J shed 5 bases, with 23 bases lying between them. The CDR3 is 17 residues long. In nucleotides, the CDR3 is TGCGCCAGCAGCTCATTGGGTTCTGGGAGATTTCAGGAGACCCAGTACTTC. It specifies CASSSLGSGRFQETQYF.

The chain is built from TRBV30 and TRBJ1-2, with TRBD1 matching over 7 bases. The CDR3 covers 15 residues. Per germline, CDR1 GTSNPN and CDR2 SVGIG (reference sequence). Unmatched junction bases numbered 12, after V lost 8 bases and J lost 0 bases. CDR3 residues: CAADRALEPNYGYTF. The CDR3 nucleotides are TGTGCCGCTGACAGGGCTCTAGAACCTAACTATGGCTACACCTTC.